This T cell receptor (beta chain) was sequenced for a study of blood T cell repertoires in COVID-19. Study context: The samples span acute and convalescent COVID-19 from the United States, Italy and Spain. T cells, B-cell-depleted T cells, or PBMCs supplied cDNA or gDNA.

Per the authors' pipeline: Reference gene primer amplification in the assay estimated nucleated cell counts. This table comes from immunoSEQ multiplex PCR, and its TCRdb copy is limited to in-frame clones, with some not included. V, J and clone size derive from that table, while D and trimming were established from the DNA sequence. This sample has tens of thousands of clones; 88% occur once, and the top ten carry approximately 4.4%. The CDR3 length is 16 residues. V lost 9 bases and J 2 bases, leaving 17 bases between the germline ends. The germline gives CDR1 SNHLY, CDR2 FYNNEI. The V gene is TRBV2, the J gene TRBJ2-6; D might be TRBD1 (6 bases). Sequenced material: peripheral blood. The sequence was collected from a woman of 80 years or more with acute or convalescent COVID-19. CDR3 DNA sequence: TGTGCCAGTGTACAGGGAAGGGGCCCTGGGGCCAACGTCCTGACTTTC. Translation gives CASVQGRGPGANVLTF. Full variable domain (rest looked up from reference TRBV2 and TRBJ2-6): EPEVTQTPSHQVTQMGQEVILRCVPISNHLYFYWYRQILGQKVEFLVSFYNNEISEKSEIFDDQFSVERPDGSNFTLKIRSTKLEDSAMYFCASVQGRGPGANVLTFGAGSRLTVL.